The sequence of this TCR beta chain was determined in a study of blood T cell repertoires in COVID-19. Clones were sequenced by immunoSEQ multiplex PCR, and TCRdb holds only the in-frame ones, with some missing. The sample carries approximately 200,000 clones, more than 80% recorded once. CDR1 and CDR2 (germline): SGHNT, YENEEA. V was shortened by 5 bases and J by 0 bases, with 11 bases between the two germline ends. This CDR3 has 15 amino acids. The V and J genes are TRBV11-3 and TRBJ2-1; D is perhaps TRBD2 (5 bases). This clonotype was sampled from a man aged 35 to 55 who had recovered from COVID-19. The sequencing input was PBMCs or T cells enriched from blood (not recorded which). CDR3 sequence: CASSLIGSSYNEQFF. CDR3 nucleotide sequence: TGTGCCAGCAGCCTTATAGGGAGCTCCTACAATGAGCAGTTCTTC.